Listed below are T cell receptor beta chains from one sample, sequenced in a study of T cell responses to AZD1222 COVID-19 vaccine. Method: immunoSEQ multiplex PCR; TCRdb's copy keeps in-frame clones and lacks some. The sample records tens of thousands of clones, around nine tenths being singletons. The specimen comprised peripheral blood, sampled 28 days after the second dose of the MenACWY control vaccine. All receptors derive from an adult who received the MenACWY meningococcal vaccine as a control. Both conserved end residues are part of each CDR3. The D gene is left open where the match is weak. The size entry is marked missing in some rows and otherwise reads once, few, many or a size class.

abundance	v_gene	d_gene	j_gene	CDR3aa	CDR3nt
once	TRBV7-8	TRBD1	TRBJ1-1	CASSLGQGRLGTEAFF	TGTGCCAGCAGCTTGGGACAGGGTAGGTTGGGCACTGAAGCTTTCTTT
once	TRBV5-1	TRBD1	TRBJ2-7	CASSLRDRGARDEQYF	TGCGCCAGCAGCCTTAGGGACAGGGGGGCCCGGGACGAGCAGTACTTC
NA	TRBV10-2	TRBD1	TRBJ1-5	CASRLAGGSQPQHF	TGCGCCAGCAGGCTCGCAGGGGGCAGTCAGCCCCAGCATTTT
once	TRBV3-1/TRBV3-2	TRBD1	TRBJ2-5	CASSQGTGETQYF	TGTGCCAGCAGCCAGGGGACAGGGGAGACCCAGTACTTC
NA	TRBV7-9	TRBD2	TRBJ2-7	CASSPKKVVGLADYEQYF	TGTGCCAGCAGCCCGAAGAAGGTTGTGGGACTAGCGGACTACGAGCAGTACTTC
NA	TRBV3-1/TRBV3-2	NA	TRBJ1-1	CASSQNVGLVAFF	TGTGCCAGCAGCCAAAACGTAGGGCTGGTAGCTTTCTTT
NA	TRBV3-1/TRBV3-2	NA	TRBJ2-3	CASSQGTGQYF	TGTGCCAGCAGCCAAGGAACTGGCCAGTATTTT
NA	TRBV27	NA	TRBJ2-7	CATRRDGSSYEQYF	TGTGCCACCCGAAGGGACGGGAGCTCCTACGAGCAGTACTTC
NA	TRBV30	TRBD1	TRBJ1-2	CAWSPGDSYGYTF	TGTGCCTGGAGCCCCGGGGACAGCTATGGCTACACCTTC
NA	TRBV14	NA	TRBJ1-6	CASSQDPAGKSPLHF	TGTGCCAGCAGCCAAGATCCGGCAGGGAAGTCACCCCTCCACTTT
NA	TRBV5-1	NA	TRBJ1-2	CASSSGGSQSYGYTF	TGCGCCAGCAGCTCTGGAGGCAGCCAGTCCTATGGCTACACCTTC
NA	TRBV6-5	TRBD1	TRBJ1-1	CASSRDRASEAFF	TGTGCCAGCAGTCGAGACAGGGCAAGTGAAGCTTTCTTT
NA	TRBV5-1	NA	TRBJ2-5	CASSSSPRGWQETQYF	TGCGCCAGCAGCTCGTCCCCGAGGGGCTGGCAAGAGACCCAGTACTTC
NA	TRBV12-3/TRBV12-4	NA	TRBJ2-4	CASRGDGIQYF	TGTGCCAGCAGGGGAGACGGCATTCAGTACTTC
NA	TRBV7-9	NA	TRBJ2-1	CASSWHRTKNNEQFF	TGTGCCAGCAGTTGGCATAGGACTAAGAACAATGAGCAGTTCTTC
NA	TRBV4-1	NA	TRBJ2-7	CASSQVGSYEQYF	TGCGCCAGCAGCCAAGTCGGTTCCTACGAGCAGTACTTC
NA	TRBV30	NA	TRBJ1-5	CAWSVRGGQPQHF	TGTGCCTGGAGTGTACGAGGTGGTCAGCCCCAGCATTTT
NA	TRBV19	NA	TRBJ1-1	CASRTAAEKAFF	TGTGCCAGTCGAACGGCGGCAGAAAAAGCTTTCTTT
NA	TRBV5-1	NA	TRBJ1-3	CASSLKGAADSGNTIYF	TGCGCCAGCAGCTTGAAGGGCGCGGCGGACTCTGGAAACACCATATATTTT
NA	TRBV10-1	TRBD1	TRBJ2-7	CATSPGQGPYEQYF	TGCGCCACCAGCCCGGGACAGGGACCCTACGAGCAGTACTTC
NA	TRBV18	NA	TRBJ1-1	CASSPVGGAENTEAFF	TGTGCCAGCTCACCAGTGGGAGGGGCAGAAAACACTGAAGCTTTCTTT
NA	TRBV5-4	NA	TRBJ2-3	CASSLGWDTQYF	TGTGCCAGCAGCTTAGGGTGGGATACGCAGTATTTT
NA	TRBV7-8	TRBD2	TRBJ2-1	CASSLVSSGRGEQFF	TGTGCCAGCAGCTTAGTATCTAGCGGGCGCGGTGAGCAGTTCTTC
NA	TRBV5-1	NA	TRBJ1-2	CASSLGGDSHNYGYTF	TGCGCCAGCAGCTTGGGAGGCGACAGTCATAACTATGGCTACACCTTC
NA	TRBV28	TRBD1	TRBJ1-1	CASGQGRAGNTEAFF	TGTGCCAGTGGACAGGGCAGGGCGGGGAACACTGAAGCTTTCTTT
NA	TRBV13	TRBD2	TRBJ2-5	CASSGGLGQETQYF	TGTGCCAGCAGCGGGGGACTAGGGCAAGAGACCCAGTACTTC
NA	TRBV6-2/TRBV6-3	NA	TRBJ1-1	CASSPSGGRSEAFF	TGTGCCAGCAGCCCTTCGGGGGGGCGATCTGAAGCTTTCTTT
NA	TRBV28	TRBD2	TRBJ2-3	CASNGGSDQDTQYF	TGTGCCAGCAACGGCGGGAGCGATCAAGATACGCAGTATTTT
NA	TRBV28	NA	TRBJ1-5	CASSRDSGNQPQHF	TGTGCCAGCAGTAGGGACTCTGGCAATCAGCCCCAGCATTTT
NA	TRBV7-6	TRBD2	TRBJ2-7	CASSLAGSGRFDSYEQYF	TGTGCCAGCAGCTTAGCGGGCAGCGGGAGGTTTGACTCCTACGAGCAGTACTTC
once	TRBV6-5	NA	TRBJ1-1	CASKTDAEAFF	TGTGCCAGCAAGACTGACGCTGAAGCTTTCTTT
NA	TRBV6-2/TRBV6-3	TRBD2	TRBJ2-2	CASSYPGLAGDTGELFF	TGTGCCAGCAGTTACCCAGGACTAGCGGGAGACACCGGGGAGCTGTTTTTT
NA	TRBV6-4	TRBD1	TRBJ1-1	CASSYEQGTEAFF	TGTGCCAGCAGCTACGAACAGGGGACTGAAGCTTTCTTT
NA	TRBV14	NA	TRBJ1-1	CASSQDRVLNTEAFF	TGTGCCAGCAGCCAAGATCGGGTATTGAACACTGAAGCTTTCTTT
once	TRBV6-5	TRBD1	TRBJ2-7	CASSYGTGISYEQYF	TGTGCCAGCAGTTACGGGACAGGGATTTCCTACGAGCAGTACTTC
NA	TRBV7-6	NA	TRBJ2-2	CASSFSQRSVSGELFF	TGTGCCAGCAGCTTTTCCCAGCGGTCGGTGAGCGGGGAGCTGTTTTTT
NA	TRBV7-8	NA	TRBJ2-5	CASSLGPQTTQYF	TGTGCCAGCAGCTTAGGACCGCAAACGACCCAGTACTTC
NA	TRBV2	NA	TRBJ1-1	CASRTPGVNTEAFF	TGTGCCAGCAGGACCCCCGGGGTGAACACTGAAGCTTTCTTT
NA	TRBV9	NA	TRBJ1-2	CASSVDLSPNYGYTF	TGTGCCAGCAGCGTAGATCTAAGCCCTAACTATGGCTACACCTTC
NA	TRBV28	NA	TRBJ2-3	CAGGSRVGTDTQYF	TGTGCCGGGGGATCGAGGGTTGGCACAGATACGCAGTATTTT
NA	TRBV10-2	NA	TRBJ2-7	CASRDYPGEQYF	TGCGCCAGCAGGGACTACCCAGGCGAGCAGTACTTC
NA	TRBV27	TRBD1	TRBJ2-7	CASSSGQGNEQYF	TGTGCCAGCAGTTCAGGACAGGGGAACGAGCAGTACTTC
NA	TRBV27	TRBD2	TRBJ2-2	CASSHRGDTGELFF	TGTGCCAGCAGTCACCGGGGGGACACCGGGGAGCTGTTTTTT
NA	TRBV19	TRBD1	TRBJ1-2	CASRDRNYGYTF	TGTGCCAGTCGGGACAGGAACTATGGCTACACCTTC
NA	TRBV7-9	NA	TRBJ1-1	CASSHQGTEAFF	TGTGCCAGCAGCCATCAGGGCACTGAAGCTTTCTTT
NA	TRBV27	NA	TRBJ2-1	CASSLSNPAYRNEQFF	TGTGCCAGCAGTTTATCGAACCCCGCCTACCGCAATGAGCAGTTCTTC
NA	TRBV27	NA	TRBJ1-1	CASRGGYAEAFF	TGTGCCAGCAGGGGGGGTTACGCTGAAGCTTTCTTT
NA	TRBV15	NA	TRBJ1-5	CATSREAPGRRFQPQHF	TGTGCCACCAGCAGAGAGGCCCCGGGACGGAGATTTCAGCCCCAGCATTTT
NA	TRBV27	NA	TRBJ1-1	CASSSPQRLNTEAFF	TGTGCCAGCAGTTCCCCTCAGAGGCTGAACACTGAAGCTTTCTTT
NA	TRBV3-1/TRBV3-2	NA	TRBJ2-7	CASSQVGTSPYEQYF	TGTGCCAGCAGCCAAGTCGGGACTTCACCCTACGAGCAGTACTTC
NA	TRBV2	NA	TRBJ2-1	CASPDKPERISNEQFF	TGTGCCAGCCCCGATAAGCCAGAACGGATCTCGAATGAGCAGTTCTTC
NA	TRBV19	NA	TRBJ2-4	CASSPRDRSIQYF	TGTGCCAGTAGTCCGCGGGACAGATCCATTCAGTACTTC
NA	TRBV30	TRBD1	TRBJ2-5	CAWSVTGQEDRETQYF	TGTGCCTGGAGTGTTACAGGACAGGAAGATCGAGAGACCCAGTACTTC
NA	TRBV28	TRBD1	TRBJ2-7	CASSWTGSSKYF	TGTGCCAGCAGTTGGACAGGGAGTAGTAAGTACTTC
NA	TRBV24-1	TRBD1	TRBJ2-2	CATSDLGTANTGELFF	TGTGCCACCAGTGATTTGGGGACAGCGAACACCGGGGAGCTGTTTTTT
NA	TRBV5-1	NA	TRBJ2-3	CASSLMPSDTQYF	TGCGCCAGCAGCTTGATGCCTTCAGATACGCAGTATTTT